The entry that follows covers one TCR beta chain sequence. The antigen remains unidentified. The protocol was immunoSEQ multiplex PCR, while the TCRdb copy is restricted to in-frame clones and leaves out a portion. The data show some 60,000 clones, about 91% seen once. This entry is derived from a study of T cell responses to AZD1222 COVID-19 vaccine. General observations from the study: Donors in the cohort were predominantly white British and more often female, and clonal diversity was possibly underestimated.

The germline CDR1 and CDR2 sequences are LNHDA and SQIVND (reference sequence). Unmatched junction bases numbered 10, after V lost 4 bases and J lost 8 bases. The CDR3 is made up of 14 amino acids. The chain uses TRBV19 and TRBJ2-7, with 8 bases that match TRBD1. This sequence originates from an adult who received the AZD1222 COVID-19 vaccine. This specimen was peripheral blood, taken 28 days after the second AZD1222 dose. CDR3 DNA: TGTGCCAGTAGTAGGGGGGACAGGTCGTCTCAGCAGTACTTC. Protein: CASSRGDRSSQQYF.